These T cell receptor beta chains were read from a single sample in a study of human T cells and chemical hapten exposure. TCRdb reprocessed the RACE reads with MiXCR, giving one entry per CDR3 protein. Of about 350,000 distinct CDR3 sequences in the sample, about 6% are singletons; the top ten hold around 5.8%. The source material was whole blood, sampled in connection with sensitization to the hapten diphenylcyclopropenone (DPC). Every receptor here comes from a woman aged 18-29 years with alopecia areata. Some clones in this sample may be carry-over from other donors' samples. Both conserved end residues are part of each CDR3. The D gene is left open where the match is weak. Clone size is stated in some rows and not others, as once, few, many or a class when expanded.

j_gene: TRBJ2-5; v_gene: TRBV27; d_gene: -; abundance: few; CDR3nt: TGTGCCAGCAGTACCAGATGGGACGGCAAAAAGGAAGAGACCCAGTACTTC; CDR3aa: CASSTRWDGKKEETQYF
j_gene: TRBJ2-5; v_gene: TRBV7-8; d_gene: -; abundance: many; CDR3nt: TGTGCCAGCAGCCATCCCCAAGAGACCCAGTACTTC; CDR3aa: CASSHPQETQYF
j_gene: TRBJ1-1; v_gene: TRBV20-1; d_gene: -; abundance: few; CDR3nt: TGCAGTGCTAGAGATCCTGCAGGCGAGACTGAAGCTTTCTTT; CDR3aa: CSARDPAGETEAFF
j_gene: TRBJ1-1; v_gene: TRBV12-3/TRBV12-4; d_gene: -; abundance: many; CDR3nt: TGTGCCAGCATCATCGGGCGGGGGCACACTGAAGCTTTCTTT; CDR3aa: CASIIGRGHTEAFF
j_gene: TRBJ1-1; v_gene: TRBV6-5; d_gene: -; abundance: many; CDR3nt: TGTGCCAGCATTAATTCTGTGAACACTGAAGCTTTCTTT; CDR3aa: CASINSVNTEAFF
j_gene: TRBJ1-2; v_gene: TRBV5-5; d_gene: -; abundance: -; CDR3nt: TGTGCCAGCAGCCTCCTTCCGAGAGGTATATATGGCTACACCTTC; CDR3aa: CASSLLPRGIYGYTF
j_gene: TRBJ1-1; v_gene: TRBV29-1; d_gene: -; abundance: -; CDR3nt: TGCAGCGTCCCTGTGACCCACACTGAAGCTTTCTTT; CDR3aa: CSVPVTHTEAFF
j_gene: TRBJ2-7; v_gene: TRBV4-3; d_gene: -; abundance: many; CDR3nt: TGCGCCAGCAGCCAGGTTCGGGGAGTAGAGCAGTACTTC; CDR3aa: CASSQVRGVEQYF
j_gene: TRBJ1-3; v_gene: TRBV6-5; d_gene: -; abundance: many; CDR3nt: TGTGCCAGCAGTTACTCGAGTATAGGGGCCTCTGGAAACACCATATATTTT; CDR3aa: CASSYSSIGASGNTIYF
j_gene: TRBJ1-1; v_gene: TRBV7-9; d_gene: -; abundance: many; CDR3nt: TGTGCCAGCAGCTTAGGAGGGGCGCCGACCGCTGAAGCTTTCTTT; CDR3aa: CASSLGGAPTAEAFF
j_gene: TRBJ1-5; v_gene: TRBV6-6; d_gene: -; abundance: few; CDR3nt: TGTGCCAGCAGTTACACATCTCGGCGGGGCTGGGGTCAGCCCCAGCATTTT; CDR3aa: CASSYTSRRGWGQPQHF
j_gene: TRBJ1-4; v_gene: TRBV7-2; d_gene: -; abundance: few; CDR3nt: TGTGCCAGCAGCCAGGACAGCGATAATGAAAAACTGTTTTTT; CDR3aa: CASSQDSDNEKLFF
j_gene: TRBJ2-7; v_gene: TRBV6-1; d_gene: TRBD2; abundance: -; CDR3nt: TGTGCCAGCAGTGTGCTAGCGGGGGGATCCTACGAGCAGTACTTC; CDR3aa: CASSVLAGGSYEQYF
j_gene: TRBJ2-2; v_gene: TRBV13; d_gene: -; abundance: -; CDR3nt: TGTGCCAGCAGCTTAGGGGACAGCGGGGAGCTGTTTTTT; CDR3aa: CASSLGDSGELFF
j_gene: TRBJ1-3; v_gene: TRBV7-9; d_gene: -; abundance: many; CDR3nt: TGTGCCAGCAGCGACTTAGGAAACACCATATATTTT; CDR3aa: CASSDLGNTIYF
j_gene: TRBJ1-2; v_gene: TRBV6-1; d_gene: -; abundance: -; CDR3nt: TGTGCCAGCAGTGAAGATCCAGATTACTATGGCTACACCTTC; CDR3aa: CASSEDPDYYGYTF
j_gene: TRBJ2-5; v_gene: TRBV7-9; d_gene: -; abundance: few; CDR3nt: TGTGCCAGCAGCTTAGCCAGGGGCCAAGAGACCCAGTACTTC; CDR3aa: CASSLARGQETQYF
j_gene: TRBJ1-6; v_gene: TRBV4-1; d_gene: TRBD1; abundance: many; CDR3nt: TGCGCCAGCAGCCAAGAAGGCGGGACAGCTTATAATTCACCCCTCCACTTT; CDR3aa: CASSQEGGTAYNSPLHF
j_gene: TRBJ1-6; v_gene: TRBV7-8; d_gene: -; abundance: few; CDR3nt: TGTGCCAGCAGCTTAGCTTCGGACAGATATTCACCCCTCCACTTT; CDR3aa: CASSLASDRYSPLHF
j_gene: TRBJ2-3; v_gene: TRBV7-8; d_gene: -; abundance: few; CDR3nt: TGTGCCAGCAGTCGCCCAGGCTCAGATACGCAGTATTTT; CDR3aa: CASSRPGSDTQYF
j_gene: TRBJ1-2; v_gene: TRBV18; d_gene: -; abundance: few; CDR3nt: TGTGCCAGCTCACCCGACAGTAATGGCTACACCTTC; CDR3aa: CASSPDSNGYTF
j_gene: TRBJ2-6; v_gene: TRBV9; d_gene: -; abundance: many; CDR3nt: TGTGCCAGCAGCCCACGGTCGGACGGGGCCAACGTCCTGACTTTC; CDR3aa: CASSPRSDGANVLTF
j_gene: TRBJ1-5; v_gene: TRBV7-8; d_gene: TRBD1; abundance: many; CDR3nt: TGTGCCAGCAGCTTAGGGGACAGGGGGCTAGGCAATCAGCCCCAGCATTTT; CDR3aa: CASSLGDRGLGNQPQHF
j_gene: TRBJ2-1; v_gene: TRBV4-3; d_gene: TRBD1; abundance: many; CDR3nt: TGCGCCAGCAGCCAGGACAGGGTAGGTGAGCAGTTCTTC; CDR3aa: CASSQDRVGEQFF
j_gene: TRBJ1-6; v_gene: TRBV12-3/TRBV12-4; d_gene: TRBD1; abundance: -; CDR3nt: TGTGCCAGCAGTTTTCTCTCCGTCAGGGGGTCGACCCTCCACTTT; CDR3aa: CASSFLSVRGSTLHF
j_gene: TRBJ1-5; v_gene: TRBV25-1; d_gene: -; abundance: many; CDR3nt: TGTGCCAGCAGTGAGTCTGGTCAGCCCCAGCATTTT; CDR3aa: CASSESGQPQHF
j_gene: TRBJ1-4; v_gene: TRBV5-1; d_gene: -; abundance: few; CDR3nt: TGCGCCAGCAGCACAACAGTGGGGAACTATGAAAAACTGTTTTTT; CDR3aa: CASSTTVGNYEKLFF
j_gene: TRBJ2-2; v_gene: TRBV6-6; d_gene: -; abundance: many; CDR3nt: TGTGCCAGCAGTTATTTGGACACCGGGGAGCTGTTTTTT; CDR3aa: CASSYLDTGELFF
j_gene: TRBJ2-7; v_gene: TRBV6-5; d_gene: TRBD1; abundance: few; CDR3nt: TGTGCCACCAGGGGCCTCGGGACAGGGGTCTACGAGCAGTACTTC; CDR3aa: CATRGLGTGVYEQYF
j_gene: TRBJ2-7; v_gene: TRBV4-2; d_gene: TRBD1; abundance: few; CDR3nt: TGTGCCAGCAGCCAGGACAGGGTCGACCGCTACGAGCAGTACTTC; CDR3aa: CASSQDRVDRYEQYF
j_gene: TRBJ2-1; v_gene: TRBV20-1; d_gene: -; abundance: few; CDR3nt: TGCAGTGCCCCCCGAGGCGGGGCTTCCTACAATGAGCAGTTCTTC; CDR3aa: CSAPRGGASYNEQFF
j_gene: TRBJ1-5; v_gene: TRBV6-1; d_gene: -; abundance: -; CDR3nt: TGTGCCAGCAGTGGGTATAGCAATCAGCCCCAGCATTTT; CDR3aa: CASSGYSNQPQHF
j_gene: TRBJ2-1; v_gene: TRBV7-8; d_gene: -; abundance: few; CDR3nt: TGTGCCAGCAGCTTAGAGGGTCGGTATGAGCAGTTCTTC; CDR3aa: CASSLEGRYEQFF